This paragraph covers one TCR beta chain sequence. What it binds is unknown. The data derive from a study of T cells in lung cancer brain metastases. Study summary: Median interval between primary and brain metastasis specimen acquisition was almost 350 days. Study-wide results and limits: Preoperative corticosteroid effects on brain metastasis T cell infiltration were not controlled. Compared with paired primaries, brain metastases showed fewer unique productive clones (around 1,500 versus 5,000).

Germline V gene sequence: CDR1 SGHRS, CDR2 YFSETQ. The CDR3 is 14 residues long. Between the trimmed V and J ends, which lost 6 bases and 3 bases, there was a span of 15 bases. TCRdb's copy holds only in-frame clones and misses some; the assay was immunoSEQ multiplex PCR. The sample shows 5,000 or so clones, about 84% of them seen only once. Source material: tumor tissue from a brain metastasis. The rearrangement links TRBV5-1 to TRBJ1-1, with a possible D match to TRBD1 (5 bases). The sequence came from a woman in her forties or fifties with non-small cell lung cancer that had spread to the brain. Written as DNA, the CDR3 is TGCGCCAGCAAAGGGACGAGGGGTTACACTGAAGCTTTCTTT. Encoded protein: CASKGTRGYTEAFF.